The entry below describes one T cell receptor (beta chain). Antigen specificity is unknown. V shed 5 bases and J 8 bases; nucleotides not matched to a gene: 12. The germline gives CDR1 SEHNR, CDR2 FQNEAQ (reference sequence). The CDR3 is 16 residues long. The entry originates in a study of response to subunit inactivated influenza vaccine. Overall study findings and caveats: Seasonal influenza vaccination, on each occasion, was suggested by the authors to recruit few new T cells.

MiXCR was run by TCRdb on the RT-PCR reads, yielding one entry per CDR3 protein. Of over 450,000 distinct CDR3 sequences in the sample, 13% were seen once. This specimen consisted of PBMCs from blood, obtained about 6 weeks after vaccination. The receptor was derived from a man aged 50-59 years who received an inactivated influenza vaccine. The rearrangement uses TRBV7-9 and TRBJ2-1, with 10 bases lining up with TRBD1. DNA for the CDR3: TGTGCCAGCAGCCGAGAAGGGACAGGGGCGCGGGATGAGCAGTTCTTC. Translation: CASSREGTGARDEQFF.